These T cell receptor beta chains were read from a single sample in a study of cytomegalovirus exposure and HLA in healthy donors. Clones were read by immunoSEQ multiplex PCR, and TCRdb kept only the in-frame ones, dropping some. The repertoire holds 110,000 or so clones, with 86% as singletons. Material: PBMCs. These receptors originate from a young man in good health and CMV-seronegative. Both conserved end residues are part of each CDR3. Fields, in order: V gene, J gene, clone size, D gene, CDR3 protein, CDR3 DNA. The D gene is left open where the match is weak. Only part of the rows carry a size: once, few, many, or a class if the clone is expanded.

v_gene: TRBV27
j_gene: TRBJ1-1
abundance: -
d_gene: TRBD1
CDR3aa: CASSILDRATEAFF
CDR3nt: TGTGCCAGCAGTATACTCGACAGGGCCACTGAAGCTTTCTTT

v_gene: TRBV7-6
j_gene: TRBJ1-2
abundance: -
d_gene: -
CDR3aa: CASSLDTGRDPAPGGYTF
CDR3nt: TGTGCCAGCAGCTTAGACACGGGGAGGGACCCAGCCCCGGGGGGCTACACCTTC

v_gene: TRBV7-9
j_gene: TRBJ2-7
abundance: once
d_gene: TRBD1
CDR3aa: CASSSTGGGEQYF
CDR3nt: TGTGCCAGCAGCTCTACAGGGGGCGGAGAGCAGTACTTC

v_gene: TRBV4-1
j_gene: TRBJ1-4
abundance: -
d_gene: -
CDR3aa: CASSPGSQGSSEKLFF
CDR3nt: TGCGCCAGCAGCCCCGGATCTCAGGGTTCTTCCGAAAAACTGTTTTTT

v_gene: TRBV4-2
j_gene: TRBJ2-7
abundance: -
d_gene: TRBD1
CDR3aa: CASSQEEGTGGHEQYF
CDR3nt: TGTGCCAGCAGCCAAGAGGAGGGGACAGGGGGACACGAGCAGTACTTC

v_gene: TRBV2
j_gene: TRBJ1-2
abundance: few
d_gene: -
CDR3aa: CASSGTHYGYTF
CDR3nt: TGTGCCAGCAGTGGGACACATTATGGCTACACCTTC

v_gene: TRBV30
j_gene: TRBJ2-1
abundance: -
d_gene: TRBD2
CDR3aa: CAWSHYRTSGTHNEQFF
CDR3nt: TGTGCCTGGAGTCACTATCGGACTAGCGGGACCCACAATGAGCAGTTCTTC

v_gene: TRBV7-9
j_gene: TRBJ2-2
abundance: -
d_gene: -
CDR3aa: CASSPFVAENRENTGELFF
CDR3nt: TGTGCCAGCAGCCCGTTCGTCGCCGAGAACAGGGAGAACACCGGGGAGCTGTTTTTT

v_gene: TRBV7-9
j_gene: TRBJ1-1
abundance: once
d_gene: TRBD1
CDR3aa: CASSLGQGSLNTEAFF
CDR3nt: TGTGCCAGCAGCCTTGGACAGGGGAGTTTAAACACTGAAGCTTTCTTT

v_gene: TRBV7-9
j_gene: TRBJ2-7
abundance: -
d_gene: TRBD2
CDR3aa: CASSPGAGLAGGREQYF
CDR3nt: TGTGCCAGCAGCCCGGGGGCAGGACTAGCGGGAGGGCGTGAGCAGTACTTC

v_gene: TRBV2
j_gene: TRBJ1-1
abundance: -
d_gene: -
CDR3aa: CASIKDRHMNTEAFF
CDR3nt: TGTGCCAGCATTAAGGACAGACACATGAACACTGAAGCTTTCTTT

v_gene: TRBV6-6
j_gene: TRBJ1-1
abundance: -
d_gene: -
CDR3aa: CASSYPGGNTEAFF
CDR3nt: TGTGCCAGCAGTTACCCGGGAGGGAACACTGAAGCTTTCTTT

v_gene: TRBV10-1
j_gene: TRBJ2-5
abundance: few
d_gene: TRBD2
CDR3aa: CASSDSVAGAQETQYF
CDR3nt: TGCGCCAGCAGTGACTCGGTAGCGGGAGCGCAAGAGACCCAGTACTTC

v_gene: TRBV14
j_gene: TRBJ2-5
abundance: -
d_gene: TRBD1
CDR3aa: CASSQRQGVGGKTQYF
CDR3nt: TGTGCCAGCAGCCAACGACAGGGGGTAGGAGGAAAGACCCAGTACTTC

v_gene: TRBV30
j_gene: TRBJ1-2
abundance: -
d_gene: -
CDR3aa: CAWSTTLTNYGYTF
CDR3nt: TGTGCCTGGAGTACGACACTTACTAACTATGGCTACACCTTC

v_gene: TRBV30
j_gene: TRBJ2-7
abundance: -
d_gene: -
CDR3aa: CAWTGSPTSREYF
CDR3nt: TGTGCCTGGACAGGGTCCCCTACGAGCAGAGAGTACTTC

v_gene: TRBV19
j_gene: TRBJ2-1
abundance: -
d_gene: TRBD2
CDR3aa: CASSIDHSGGTYNEQFF
CDR3nt: TGTGCCAGTAGTATAGATCATAGCGGGGGTACCTACAATGAGCAGTTCTTC

v_gene: TRBV7-2
j_gene: TRBJ2-1
abundance: -
d_gene: -
CDR3aa: CASSLFPGGGNEQFF
CDR3nt: TGTGCCAGCAGCTTATTCCCGGGGGGCGGCAATGAGCAGTTCTTC

v_gene: TRBV4-2
j_gene: TRBJ1-2
abundance: -
d_gene: TRBD1
CDR3aa: CASSPRDREYGYTF
CDR3nt: TGTGCCAGCAGCCCCCGGGACAGGGAGTATGGCTACACCTTC

v_gene: TRBV4-1
j_gene: TRBJ1-5
abundance: once
d_gene: -
CDR3aa: CASSQELGGVGGSRSQPQHF
CDR3nt: TGCGCCAGCAGCCAAGAGCTCGGAGGAGTCGGAGGGTCCAGGAGCCAGCCCCAGCATTTT

v_gene: TRBV2
j_gene: TRBJ1-4
abundance: -
d_gene: TRBD1
CDR3aa: CACQGEIKEKLFF
CDR3nt: TGTGCCTGCCAGGGGGAGATAAAGGAAAAACTGTTTTTT

v_gene: TRBV27
j_gene: TRBJ2-7
abundance: -
d_gene: -
CDR3aa: CASSFSPAYEQYF
CDR3nt: TGTGCCAGCAGTTTCTCCCCCGCCTACGAGCAGTACTTC